What follows is one T cell receptor (beta chain) and its context. The data stem from a study of blood T cell repertoires in COVID-19. Data came from immunoSEQ multiplex PCR; TCRdb stores just in-frame clones and leaves some out. The table lists about 28,000 clones, roughly 87% of them singletons. The source of this sequence is a human donor with acute or convalescent COVID-19. The donor label of this sample is uncertain. The sequenced sample was peripheral blood.

The CDR3 is CASSLSGEQYF. Here the CDR3 DNA reads TGTGCCAGCAGCCTCTCCGGCGAGCAGTACTTC. The V and J genes are TRBV7-8 and TRBJ2-7; D ambiguous. CDR3 length equals 11 residues. Per germline, CDR1 SGHVS and CDR2 FQNEAQ. The V end lost 5 bases, the J end lost 6 bases, and 8 bases lay between the germline ends.